This T cell receptor (beta chain) was documented in a study of blood T cell repertoires in COVID-19. On the study more broadly: Samples of COVID-19 (acute and convalescent) were obtained from the United States, Italy and Spain. The cDNA or gDNA used as material had been derived from T cells, B-cell-depleted T cells, or PBMCs.

The protocol was immunoSEQ multiplex PCR, while the TCRdb copy is restricted to in-frame clones and leaves out a portion. The table lists roughly 180,000 clones, approximately 89% of them singletons. Sequencing input: peripheral blood. The sequence derives from a woman in her thirties with acute or convalescent COVID-19.

CDR3 coding DNA: TGTGCCAGTAGTATAAACAGGAACACTGAAGCTTTCTTT. Amino acids: CASSINRNTEAFF. The chain combines TRBV19 with TRBJ1-1; D gene ambiguous. This CDR3 is 13 amino acids long. V was shortened by 2 bases and J by 1 base, with 5 bases between the two germline ends. CDR1 and CDR2 (germline): LNHDA, SQIVND (reference sequence).